Each of the 20 T cell receptor beta chains below was sequenced from the same sample in a study of OX40 agonist ivuxolimab in advanced cancers. Clones were sequenced by immunoSEQ multiplex PCR, and TCRdb holds only the in-frame ones, with some missing. The table has roughly 70,000 clones, 90% to 95% seen once; the top ten hold over 4.5%. Sequencing used CD4+ or CD8+ T cells sorted from blood, obtained in a trial of the OX40 agonist ivuxolimab. Receptor source: an adult with an advanced solid tumor such as melanoma, head and neck, liver or kidney cancer.

This rearrangement joins TRBV13 to TRBJ1-2; no reliable D call. The CDR3 has 13 amino acids. Germline assignment: CDR1 PRHDT and CDR2 FYEKMQ (reference sequence). V was trimmed by 0 bases and J by 14 bases, leaving 16 bases between them. The CDR3 sequence: CASSLGRRARGTF. Written as DNA, the CDR3 is TGTGCCAGCAGCTTAGGCCGAAGGGCTCGGGGAACCTTC.

This clone was counted once. The chain links TRBV10-3 to TRBJ1-5; D gene unclear. CDR1 is ENHRY, CDR2 SYGVKD, per germline. Deletions cut 0 bases from V and 1 base from J, with 7 bases between. The CDR3 runs 15 residues. The CDR3 nucleotides are TGTGCCATCAGTGAGTCACGGTCCAGCAATCAGCCCCAGCATTTT. Translation gives CAISESRSSNQPQHF.

This clone was seen a single time. The chain combines TRBV6-5 with TRBJ1-1; D remains unclear. Germline V lookup: CDR1 MNHEY, CDR2 SVGAGI. This CDR3 is built from 16 residues. The V and J ends lost 2 bases and 0 bases respectively, with 13 bases between them. The DNA of the CDR3 is TGTGCCAGCAGTTACACCCCGTTTGGACTGAACACTGAAGCTTTCTTT. It codes for CASSYTPFGLNTEAFF.

The gene calls are TRBV7-9 and TRBJ1-4; TRBD1 is a possible D gene (5 bases). The CDR3 has 17 amino acids. V was pared by 0 bases and J by 8 bases, with 19 bases between. Looked up from germline, CDR1 is SEHNR and CDR2 is FQNEAQ (reference sequence). The CDR3 sequence: CASSLAARDWVDEKLFF. The CDR3 region has the DNA TGTGCCAGCAGCTTAGCGGCCCGGGACTGGGTTGACGAAAAACTGTTTTTT.

This chain links TRBV6-4 with TRBJ2-1, with a possible D match to TRBD2 (5 bases). In germline, CDR1 is MRHNA, CDR2 SNTAGT. The CDR3 is 15 residues long. Trimming pared 4 bases from V and 9 bases from J, leaving 19 bases between. Written as DNA, the CDR3 is TGTGCCAGCAGTGTAATCGAGGGTGCCCCTAGTGAGCAGTTCTTC. It yields the protein CASSVIEGAPSEQFF.

This clone showed up just once. This chain connects TRBV5-1 to TRBJ1-3; no clear D gene. Germline V gene data show CDR1 as SGHRS and CDR2 as YFSETQ. Trimming removed 0 bases at V and 0 bases at J, with 4 bases between. CDR3 length equals 14 residues. Written as DNA, the CDR3 is TGCGCCAGCAGCTTGGTTGCCTCTGGAAACACCATATATTTT. The encoded protein is CASSLVASGNTIYF.

The rearrangement uses TRBV4-3 and TRBJ2-7; 8 bases align to TRBD1. The CDR3 spans 15 residues. Germline V gives CDR1 LGHNA, CDR2 YSLEER. With V trimmed by 0 bases and J by 5 bases, 6 bases remained unmatched. The CDR3 sequence: CASSQDWGRGHEQYF. DNA for the CDR3: TGCGCCAGCAGCCAAGATTGGGGCAGGGGGCACGAGCAGTACTTC.

The chain recombines TRBV19 with TRBJ1-2, with 8 nucleotides matching TRBD1. V was clipped by 9 bases and J by 1 base; unmatched bases: 1. From germline, CDR1 is LNHDA and CDR2 SQIVND (reference sequence). CDR3 length: 12 amino acids. Here the CDR3 DNA reads TGTGCCAGCGGACAGGGTAACTATGGCTACACCTTC. Its translation: CASGQGNYGYTF.

The genes are TRBV4-3 and TRBJ1-4; D remains unclear. The V and J ends lost 1 base and 7 bases respectively, with 16 bases between them. CDR3 length: 16 amino acids. Germline CDR1 is LGHNA and CDR2 is YSLEER. As DNA, the CDR3 is TGCGCCAGCAGCCAAGCTTTTCTGGGAGCTCGTGAAAAACTGTTTTTT. Translated: CASSQAFLGAREKLFF.

The rearrangement uses TRBV18 and TRBJ2-4, with 13 bases fitting TRBD2. V lost 1 base to trimming and J lost 0 bases; unmatched junction nucleotides: 6. The germline V gene encodes CDR1 KGHSH and CDR2 LQKENI. The CDR3 is 19 residues long. Here the CDR3 reads CASSPLFGTSGEAKNIQYF. DNA of the CDR3: TGTGCCAGCTCACCACTTTTTGGGACTAGCGGGGAAGCCAAAAACATTCAGTACTTC. The full variable domain, with the rest looked up from reference TRBV18 and TRBJ2-4, is NAGVMQNPRHLVRRRGQEARLRCSPMKGHSHVYWYRQLPEEGLKFMVYLQKENIIDESGMPKERFSAEFPKEGPSILRIQQVVRGDSAAYFCASSPLFGTSGEAKNIQYFGAGTRLSVL.

This rearrangement joins TRBV19 to TRBJ2-1; D might be TRBD1 (5 bases). In germline, CDR1 is LNHDA, CDR2 SQIVND (reference sequence). The CDR3 extends over 16 amino acids. V lost 6 bases to trimming and J lost 0 bases, with 15 bases between them. This CDR3 reads CASSPGWYSSYNEQFF. Here the CDR3 DNA reads TGTGCCAGTAGCCCAGGGTGGTATAGCTCCTACAATGAGCAGTTCTTC.

Regarding this clone: This may be a read error, as it is one base from a much larger clone. This rearrangement joins TRBV11-2 to TRBJ2-2; no clear D. Trimming took off 1 base at V and 0 bases at J, with 0 bases between the two ends. Germline CDR1 is SGHAT and CDR2 is FQNNGV. The CDR3 contains 13 residues. CDR3 protein: CASSLANTGELFF. The CDR3 DNA reads TGTGCCAGCAGCTTAGCGAACACCGGGGAGCTGTTTTTT.

The CDR3 DNA is TGTGCCAGCAGCTTCGGGTCCGTCCACGAGCAGTACTTC. It translates to CASSFGSVHEQYF. The chain couples TRBV5-6 to TRBJ2-7, with D unresolved. Germline V lookup: CDR1 SGHDT, CDR2 YYEEEE. Trimming removed 2 bases from V and 5 bases from J, with 11 bases in between. The CDR3 length is 13 residues.

This clone appeared once. The genes are TRBV10-3 and TRBJ1-2, with D possibly matching TRBD1 (5 bases). Germline V CDR1 and CDR2: ENHRY, SYGVKD. Trimming removed 3 bases at V and 2 bases at J, with 13 bases between. The CDR3 consists of 15 residues. Here the CDR3 DNA reads TGTGCCATCAGTGATCCCGGGGCGCAAAACTATGGCTACACCTTC. This gives the protein CAISDPGAQNYGYTF.

The genes are TRBV28 and TRBJ2-7, with 11 nucleotides matching TRBD1. With 6 bases clipped from V and 4 bases from J, the junction kept 11 bases outside the gene matches. The CDR3 sequence is 16 residues long. The germline CDR1 and CDR2 sequences are MDHEN and SYDVKM. CDR3 in DNA: TGTGCCAGCAGCCTCACCCCGGACAGGGGGCTGTACGAGCAGTACTTC. Protein product: CASSLTPDRGLYEQYF.

The V gene is TRBV5-1, the J gene TRBJ1-2; 8 bases match TRBD1. The CDR3 has 17 residues. After removal of 3 bases from V and 5 bases from J, the junction contained 15 bases not matched to a gene. The germline V gene encodes CDR1 SGHRS and CDR2 YFSETQ. Here the CDR3 DNA reads TGCGCCAGCAGCTCGCTCCAGGGGGCCGGTCACCCTTATGGCTACACCTTC. Translated: CASSSLQGAGHPYGYTF.

This clone appeared a single time. The chain carries TRBV2 and TRBJ1-1; D gene ambiguous. Germline loops: CDR1 SNHLY, CDR2 FYNNEI. Trimming took off 2 bases at V and 8 bases at J, with 12 bases between the two ends. This CDR3 region has 13 residues. For the CDR3, the DNA is TGTGCCAGCAGTGAAAGATGGGATGAGGAAGCTTTCTTT. This gives the protein CASSERWDEEAFF.

This clone was observed a single time. The chain has TRBV9 and TRBJ2-7; D remains ambiguous. CDR1 is SGDLS, CDR2 YYNGEE, per germline. V lost 4 bases, J lost 1 base, and 12 bases lay in between. The CDR3 length is 14 residues. The CDR3 loop reads CASSPRLGSYEQYF. CDR3 DNA sequence: TGTGCCAGCAGCCCTCGACTTGGGTCCTACGAGCAGTACTTC.

This rearrangement joins TRBV27 to TRBJ2-1; TRBD2 matches 10 bases. The CDR3 has 15 amino acids. Germline trimming cut 5 bases from V and 6 bases from J; bases unmatched to any gene: 7. Germline assignment: CDR1 MNHEY and CDR2 SMNVEV (reference sequence). The CDR3 here is CASSPPRTSGNEQFF. The CDR3 coding sequence is TGTGCCAGCAGTCCCCCTCGGACTAGCGGCAATGAGCAGTTCTTC.

This chain joins TRBV7-6 and TRBJ2-2; the D gene is possibly TRBD1 (6 bases). Germline CDR1 reads SGHVS; CDR2 reads FNYEAQ. The CDR3 loop spans 15 amino acids. V lost 5 bases and J lost 4, with 14 bases in between. CDR3 in amino acids: CASSLGMGATGELFF. The CDR3 nucleotides read TGTGCCAGCAGCCTGGGTATGGGGGCCACCGGGGAGCTGTTTTTT.